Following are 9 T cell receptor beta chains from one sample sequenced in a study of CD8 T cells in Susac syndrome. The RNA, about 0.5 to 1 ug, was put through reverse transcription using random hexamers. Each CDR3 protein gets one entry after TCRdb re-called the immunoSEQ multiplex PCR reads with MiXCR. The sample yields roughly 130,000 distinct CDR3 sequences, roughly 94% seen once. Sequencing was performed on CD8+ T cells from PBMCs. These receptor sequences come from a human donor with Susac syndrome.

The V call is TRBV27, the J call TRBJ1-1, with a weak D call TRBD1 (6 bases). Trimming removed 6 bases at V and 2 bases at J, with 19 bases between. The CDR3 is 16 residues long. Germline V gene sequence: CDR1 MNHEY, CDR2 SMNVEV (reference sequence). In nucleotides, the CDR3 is TGTGCCAGCAGCCCCGGGGGCCAGGGGTCTAACACTGAAGCTTTCTTT. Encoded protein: CASSPGGQGSNTEAFF.

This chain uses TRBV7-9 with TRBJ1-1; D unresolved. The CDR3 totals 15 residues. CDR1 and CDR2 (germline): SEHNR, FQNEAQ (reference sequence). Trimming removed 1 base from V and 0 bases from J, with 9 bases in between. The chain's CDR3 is CASSLGPLLNTEAFF. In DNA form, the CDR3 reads TGTGCCAGCAGCTTAGGGCCGCTACTGAACACTGAAGCTTTCTTT.

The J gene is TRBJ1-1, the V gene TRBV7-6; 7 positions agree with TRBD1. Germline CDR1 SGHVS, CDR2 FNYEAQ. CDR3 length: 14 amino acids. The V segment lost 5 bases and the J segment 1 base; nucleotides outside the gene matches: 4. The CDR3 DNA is TGTGCCAGCAGCCTGGGACAGACGAACACTGAAGCTTTCTTT. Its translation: CASSLGQTNTEAFF. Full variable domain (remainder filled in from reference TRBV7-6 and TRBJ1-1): GAGVSQSPRYKVTKRGQDVALRCDPISGHVSLYWYRQALGQGPEFLTYFNYEAQQDKSGLPNDRFSAERPEGSISTLTIQRTEQRDSAMYRCASSLGQTNTEAFFGQGTRLTVV.

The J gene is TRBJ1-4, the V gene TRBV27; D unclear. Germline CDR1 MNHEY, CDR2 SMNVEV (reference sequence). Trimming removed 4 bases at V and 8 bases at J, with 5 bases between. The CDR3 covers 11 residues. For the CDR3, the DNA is TGTGCCAGCAGTTCTGGCGAAAAACTGTTTTTT. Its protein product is CASSSGEKLFF.

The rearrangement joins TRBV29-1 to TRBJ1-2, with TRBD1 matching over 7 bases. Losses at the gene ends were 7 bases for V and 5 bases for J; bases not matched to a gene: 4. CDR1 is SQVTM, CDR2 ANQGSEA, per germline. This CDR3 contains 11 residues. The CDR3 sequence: CSGGTVYGYTF. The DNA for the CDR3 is TGCAGCGGTGGGACAGTATATGGCTACACCTTC.

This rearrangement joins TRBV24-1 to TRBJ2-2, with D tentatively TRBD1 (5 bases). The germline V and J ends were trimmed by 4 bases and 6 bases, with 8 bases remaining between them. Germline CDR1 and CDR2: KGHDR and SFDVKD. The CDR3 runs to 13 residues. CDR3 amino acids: CATSEAGSGELFF. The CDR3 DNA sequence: TGTGCCACCAGTGAGGCAGGGTCCGGGGAGCTGTTTTTT.

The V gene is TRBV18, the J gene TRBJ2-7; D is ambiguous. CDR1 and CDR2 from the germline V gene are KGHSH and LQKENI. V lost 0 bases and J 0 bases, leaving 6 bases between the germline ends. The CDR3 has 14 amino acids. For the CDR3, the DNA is TGTGCCAGCTCACCACCGGGGATCTCCTACGAGCAGTACTTC. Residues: CASSPPGISYEQYF.

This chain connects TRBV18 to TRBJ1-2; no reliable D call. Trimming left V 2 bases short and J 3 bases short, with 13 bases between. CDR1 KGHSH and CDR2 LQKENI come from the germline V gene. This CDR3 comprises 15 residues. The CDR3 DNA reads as TGTGCCAGCTCACCAGACGGGGATCCAGACTATGGCTACACCTTC. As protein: CASSPDGDPDYGYTF. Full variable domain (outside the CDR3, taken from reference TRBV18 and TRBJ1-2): NAGVMQNPRHLVRRRGQEARLRCSPMKGHSHVYWYRQLPEEGLKFMVYLQKENIIDESGMPKERFSAEFPKEGPSILRIQQVVRGDSAAYFCASSPDGDPDYGYTFGSGTRLTVV.

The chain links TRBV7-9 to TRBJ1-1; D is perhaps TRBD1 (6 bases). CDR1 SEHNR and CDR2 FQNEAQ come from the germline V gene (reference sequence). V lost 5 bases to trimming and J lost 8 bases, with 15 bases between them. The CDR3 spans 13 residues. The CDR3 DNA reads TGTGCCAGCAGCGGCGCAGGGGAGTTGGAAGCTTTCTTT. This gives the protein CASSGAGELEAFF. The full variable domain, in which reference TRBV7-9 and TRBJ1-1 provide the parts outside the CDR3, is DTGVSQNPRHKITKRGQNVTFRCDPISEHNRLYWYRQTLGQGPEFLTYFQNEAQLEKSRLLSDRFSAERPKGSFSTLEIQRTEQGDSAMYLCASSGAGELEAFFGQGTRLTVV.